This TCR beta chain was obtained from a study of T cell clones after liver transplantation. Study background: Samples came pre-transplant, pre-randomization before withdrawal, and post-randomization after withdrawal ended.

Trimming removed 7 bases from V and 0 bases from J; junction bases left unmatched: 6. The germline CDR1 and CDR2 sequences are SGHRS and YFSETQ. This CDR3 has 14 residues. As for this clone: Its antigen remains unidentified.

Sequencing was performed with immunoSEQ multiplex PCR; in TCRdb, only in-frame clones are kept and a portion is missing. The data show some 59,000 clones, over 60% seen once. Overall study results and limits: Compared with third party-reactive sequences, donor-reactive ones declined more, independent of withdrawal success. Low donor cell numbers restricted donor-reactive repertoire measurement in two subjects.

The chain is built from TRBV5-1 and TRBJ2-7, with 8 bases fitting TRBD1. The sequencing here drew on CD4+ T cells from blood, taken at the 22-month timepoint. This TCR was sampled from a human patient who received a liver transplant. A subset of T cells may come from the graft donor. The CDR3 here is CASAGQASSYEQYF. CDR3 DNA sequence: TGCGCCAGCGCGGGACAGGCCAGCTCCTACGAGCAGTACTTC.